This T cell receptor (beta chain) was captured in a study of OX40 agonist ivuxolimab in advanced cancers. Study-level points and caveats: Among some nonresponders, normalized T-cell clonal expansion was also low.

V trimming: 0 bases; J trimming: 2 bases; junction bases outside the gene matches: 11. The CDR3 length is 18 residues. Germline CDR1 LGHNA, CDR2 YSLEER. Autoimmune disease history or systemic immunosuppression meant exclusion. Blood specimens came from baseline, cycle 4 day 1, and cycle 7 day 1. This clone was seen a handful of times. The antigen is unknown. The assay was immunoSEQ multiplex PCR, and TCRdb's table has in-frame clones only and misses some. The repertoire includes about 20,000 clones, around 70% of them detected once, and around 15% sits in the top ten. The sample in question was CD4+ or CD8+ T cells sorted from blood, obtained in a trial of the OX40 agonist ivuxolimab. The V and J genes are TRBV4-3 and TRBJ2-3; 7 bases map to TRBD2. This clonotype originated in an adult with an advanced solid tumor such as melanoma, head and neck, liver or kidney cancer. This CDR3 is CASSQEVYPGGFTDTQYF. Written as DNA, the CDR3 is TGCGCCAGCAGCCAAGAGGTCTATCCGGGAGGATTCACAGATACGCAGTATTTT.